The source of this TCR beta chain is a study of shared clonotypes between healthy human individuals. Overall study findings and caveats: The researchers took only blood, and tissue repertoires probably look different.

This clone was recorded only once. Its specificity is not known. Donors were healthy HIV-negative adults without recent acute infections or vaccinations. Every donor was a Caucasian adult from Nashville, Tennessee. A CD45RA+ naive subset and a CD45RA-negative memory subset were split from CD4+ cells. Only in-frame clones appear in the TCRdb table, and some are missing; sequencing was by immunoSEQ multiplex PCR. The sample has under 2,500,000 clones, approximately 94% seen once. The V and J ends lost 7 bases and 0 bases respectively, with 12 bases between them. CDR1 and CDR2 from the germline V gene are LGHNT and FRNRAP. The CDR3 is 14 residues long.

The sample taken for sequencing was naive CD4+ T cells sorted from blood. Subset indicated: CD45RA+ positively selected. This TCR came from a man between 18 and 29 years old in good health. This chain connects TRBV12-5 to TRBJ2-5, with D unresolved. CDR3: CASALARYQETQYF. CDR3 nucleotides: TGTGCTAGTGCCTTGGCCAGGTACCAAGAGACCCAGTACTTC.